The 21 T cell receptor beta chains below come from one sample, sequenced in a study of cytomegalovirus exposure and HLA in healthy donors. PCR amplification relied on 60 Vbeta primers (plus 13 Jbeta primers). Clones were sequenced by immunoSEQ multiplex PCR, and TCRdb holds only the in-frame ones, with some missing. The sample includes nearly 110,000 clones, 81% of them seen just once. The sample taken for sequencing was PBMCs. The receptors derive from a young man in good health and CMV-seronegative.

This rearrangement joins TRBV7-8 to TRBJ1-2; D is undetermined. Trimming took off 5 bases at V and 1 base at J, with 11 bases between the two ends. Germline assignment: CDR1 SGHVS and CDR2 FQNEAQ. The length of the CDR3 is 14 residues. The chain's CDR3 is CASSPREGNYGYTF. DNA of the CDR3: TGTGCCAGCAGCCCCCGGGAGGGTAACTATGGCTACACCTTC.

The J gene is TRBJ2-7, the V gene TRBV7-9; 13 bases align to TRBD2. The CDR3 is made up of 14 amino acids. Per germline, CDR1 SEHNR and CDR2 FQNEAQ (reference sequence). Trimming took 5 bases from V and 4 from J; bases not matched to a gene: 2. The CDR3 loop is CASSPLAGGYEQYF. The DNA for the CDR3 is TGTGCCAGCAGCCCACTAGCGGGAGGGTACGAGCAGTACTTC.

The rearrangement joins TRBV28 to TRBJ2-5; D is ambiguous. Germline V gene data show CDR1 as MDHEN and CDR2 as SYDVKM. Deletions cut 5 bases from V and 3 bases from J, with 10 bases between. The CDR3 totals 13 residues. The DNA of the CDR3 is TGTGCCAGCAGTCAGGTTAACGAAGAGACCCAGTACTTC. The encoded protein is CASSQVNEETQYF.

The rearrangement joins TRBV19 to TRBJ1-2; unclear D gene. Between the trimmed V and J ends, which lost 1 base and 8 bases, there was a span of 17 bases. Germline CDR1 LNHDA, CDR2 SQIVND (reference sequence). This CDR3 contains 15 residues. The CDR3 DNA sequence: TGTGCCAGTAGTATAGGCCGAGTAGGAGCTAACGGCTACACCTTC. Protein: CASSIGRVGANGYTF.

This chain links TRBV28 with TRBJ2-7, with 12 bases matching TRBD2. Germline V gives CDR1 MDHEN, CDR2 SYDVKM. The V and J ends lost 7 bases and 5 bases, in that order; junction bases with no gene match: 9. The CDR3 totals 15 residues. CDR3 coding DNA: TGTGCCAGCAACCTCCGACTAGCGGGAGCTGACGAGCAGTACTTC. This translates into CASNLRLAGADEQYF.

This clone has just one count. This chain links TRBV5-1 with TRBJ2-7; TRBD2 might be the D (6 bases). V was shortened by 0 bases and J by 6 bases, with 19 bases between the two germline ends. The germline gives CDR1 SGHRS, CDR2 YFSETQ. The CDR3 covers 16 residues. The CDR3 sequence is CASSLEGLGIPGEQYF. The CDR3 nucleotides read TGCGCCAGCAGCTTGGAGGGACTGGGAATCCCTGGCGAGCAGTACTTC.

There are a few counts of this clone. V is TRBV10-3 and J is TRBJ1-1; possibly TRBD1 for D (5 bases). V lost 8 bases and J lost 5, with 15 bases in between. The germline V gene encodes CDR1 ENHRY and CDR2 SYGVKD. This CDR3 is 13 amino acids long. CDR3 nucleotides: TGTGCCATCTCCGTCGGGGGGGTAACTGAAGCTTTCTTT. It encodes CAISVGGVTEAFF.

The chain joins TRBV5-1 to TRBJ1-1, with D unresolved. Trimming took off 0 bases at V and 0 bases at J, with 9 bases between the two ends. The CDR3 has 15 amino acids. Germline lookup yields CDR1 SGHRS and CDR2 YFSETQ. Here the CDR3 reads CASSLVPDMNTEAFF. The CDR3 DNA is TGCGCCAGCAGCTTGGTTCCCGACATGAACACTGAAGCTTTCTTT.

In its sample, this clone was seen a few times. The rearrangement links TRBV30 to TRBJ2-7; 7 nucleotides line up with TRBD2. V gave up 7 bases and J gave up 0 bases; unmatched junction bases: 6. The CDR3 is 13 residues long. Germline V gene lookup returns CDR1 GTSNPN and CDR2 SVGIG (reference sequence). The CDR3 loop is CASGGGYSYEQYF. CDR3 nucleotide sequence: TGTGCCTCTGGGGGGGGTTACTCCTACGAGCAGTACTTC. Full variable domain (remainder filled in from reference TRBV30 and TRBJ2-7): SQTIHQWPATLVQPVGSPLSLECTVEGTSNPNLYWYRQAAGRGLQLLFYSVGIGQISSEVPQNLSASRPQDRQFILSSKKLLLSDSGFYLCASGGGYSYEQYFGPGTRLTVT.

V is TRBV2 and J is TRBJ1-1; D uncertain. This CDR3 is 11 amino acids long. The germline CDR1 and CDR2 sequences are SNHLY and FYNNEI. CDR3 bases: TGTGCGACCCGGGTCTCCACTGAAGCTTTCTTT. This translates into CATRVSTEAFF. The entire variable domain, with the rest obtained from reference TRBV2 and TRBJ1-1, is as follows: EPEVTQTPSHQVTQMGQEVILRCVPISNHLYFYWYRQILGQKVEFLVSFYNNEISEKSEIFDDQFSVERPDGSNFTLKIRSTKLEDSAMYFCATRVSTEAFFGQGTRLTVV.

The rearrangement uses TRBV6-5 and TRBJ2-1, with D uncertain. The germline gives CDR1 MNHEY, CDR2 SVGAGI. V was trimmed by 5 bases and J by 8 bases, leaving 19 bases between them. The CDR3 is made up of 15 amino acids. For the CDR3, the DNA is TGTGCCAGCAGTCTATCATCCGCCGAGCTCGATGAGCAGTTCTTC. Amino acids: CASSLSSAELDEQFF.

The J gene is TRBJ1-4, the V gene TRBV21-1; TRBD1, the table's D call, was not compared with the DNA. TRBV21-1 is shown as a pseudogene. CDR3 length: 16 residues. In DNA, the CDR3 is TGTGCCAGCAGCAAAGTAAGGGGCGCAACTAATGAAAAACTGTTTTTT. Amino acids: CASSKVRGATNEKLFF.

V gene TRBV2 combines with J gene TRBJ2-1; D is possibly TRBD1 (5 bases). Germline CDR1 SNHLY, CDR2 FYNNEI. The V end lost 6 bases, the J end lost 0 bases, and 15 bases lay between the germline ends. This CDR3 comprises 16 residues. The CDR3 DNA reads as TGTGCCAGCAGCCCCTTTGGGGCGAGCTCCTACAATGAGCAGTTCTTC. This codes for CASSPFGASSYNEQFF.

This clone was seen a single time. V gene TRBV11-3 combines with J gene TRBJ2-1, with a tentative D call TRBD2 (6 bases). The CDR3 covers 11 residues. Germline V gene lookup returns CDR1 SGHNT and CDR2 YENEEA. V was pared by 3 bases and J by 10 bases, with 7 bases between. CDR3 nucleotide sequence: TGTGCCAGCAGCTTTGGGGGGGAGCAGTTCTTC. Encoded protein: CASSFGGEQFF. Together with reference TRBV11-3 and TRBJ2-1, the CDR3 gives the full variable domain: EAGVVQSPRYKIIEKKQPVAFWCNPISGHNTLYWYLQNLGQGPELLIRYENEEAVDDSQLPKDRFSAERLKGVDSTLKIQPAELGDSAVYLCASSFGGEQFFGPGTRLTVL.

This rearrangement joins TRBV28 to TRBJ1-4; D unclear. Germline values: CDR1 MDHEN, CDR2 SYDVKM. CDR3 length equals 13 residues. V was shortened by 5 bases and J by 11 bases, with 15 bases between the two germline ends. Written as DNA, the CDR3 is TGTGCCAGCAGTCCCGGACTGCCCGGGAAACTGTTTTTT. Translation gives CASSPGLPGKLFF.

This chain links TRBV5-1 with TRBJ1-1; 7 bases fit TRBD1. The J segment lost 1 base and the V segment lost 4 bases, leaving 4 bases of the junction unmatched. Germline lookup yields CDR1 SGHRS and CDR2 YFSETQ. The CDR3 consists of 14 residues. In DNA, the CDR3 is TGCGCCAGCAGCAACACAGGGGCGAACACTGAAGCTTTCTTT. Translating it yields CASSNTGANTEAFF.

The rearrangement links TRBV7-6 to TRBJ2-1; 8 bases are a match to TRBD2. The V and J ends lost 5 bases and 7 bases, in that order; junction bases with no gene match: 10. CDR3 length: 15 residues. The germline CDR1 and CDR2 sequences are SGHVS and FNYEAQ. CDR3: CASSLISGVGNEQFF. The CDR3 nucleotides are TGTGCCAGCAGCCTAATTAGCGGGGTTGGGAATGAGCAGTTCTTC. Complete variable domain (other parts from reference TRBV7-6 and TRBJ2-1): GAGVSQSPRYKVTKRGQDVALRCDPISGHVSLYWYRQALGQGPEFLTYFNYEAQQDKSGLPNDRFSAERPEGSISTLTIQRTEQRDSAMYRCASSLISGVGNEQFFGPGTRLTVL.

This clone was found once. The chain links TRBV4-1 to TRBJ2-1, with TRBD2 matching 8 bases. There are 13 residues in the CDR3. The trim removed 4 bases at V and 6 bases at J, leaving 2 bases unmatched. Per the germline V gene, CDR1 is MGHRA and CDR2 is YSYEKL. The CDR3 region has the DNA TGCGCCAGCAGCCGCAGCGGGGGCAATGAGCAGTTCTTC. It codes for CASSRSGGNEQFF.

This sequence joins TRBV29-1 and TRBJ2-1, with no clear D. CDR3 length equals 14 residues. Germline CDR1 reads SQVTM; CDR2 reads ANQGSEA. The DNA of the CDR3 is TGCAGTTCCGCTGACACGAGCTCCTACAATGAGCAGTTCTTC. It is translated as CSSADTSSYNEQFF.

This rearrangement joins TRBV6-1 to TRBJ1-2, with 7 bases fitting TRBD1. The germline V gene encodes CDR1 MNHNS and CDR2 SASEGT. The CDR3 is 13 amino acids. Unmatched junction bases numbered 3, after V lost 2 bases and J lost 6 bases. CDR3 sequence (DNA): TGTGCCAGCAGTGAATGGACAGGAGATGGCTACACCTTC. Protein: CASSEWTGDGYTF.

The rearrangement links TRBV15 to TRBJ2-7; a possible D gene is TRBD1 (5 bases). CDR1 is LNHNV and CDR2 is YYDKDF in the germline V gene (reference sequence). This CDR3 has 13 amino acids. Trimming removed 4 bases from V and 4 bases from J, with 11 bases in between. The CDR3: CATSTQVAYEQYF. For the CDR3, the DNA is TGTGCCACCAGCACACAGGTGGCGTACGAGCAGTACTTC.